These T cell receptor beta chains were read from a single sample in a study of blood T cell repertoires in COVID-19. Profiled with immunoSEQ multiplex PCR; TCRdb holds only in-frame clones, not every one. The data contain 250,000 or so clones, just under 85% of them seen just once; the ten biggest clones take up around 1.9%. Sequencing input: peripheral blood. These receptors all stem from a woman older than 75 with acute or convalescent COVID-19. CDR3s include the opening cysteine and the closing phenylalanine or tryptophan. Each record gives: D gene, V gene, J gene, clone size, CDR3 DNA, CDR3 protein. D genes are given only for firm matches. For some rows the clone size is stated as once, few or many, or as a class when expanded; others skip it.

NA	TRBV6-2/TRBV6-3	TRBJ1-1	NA	TGTGCCAGCAGCTCATGGGGCACGAACACTGAAGCTTTCTTT	CASSSWGTNTEAFF
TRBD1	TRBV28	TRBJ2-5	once	TGTGCCAGCAGTCTCCCCTTAGGACAGGTAGAGACCCAGTACTTC	CASSLPLGQVETQYF
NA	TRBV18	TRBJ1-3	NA	TGTGCCAGCTCACCACCGTCGCTAAAAAACACCATATATTTT	CASSPPSLKNTIYF
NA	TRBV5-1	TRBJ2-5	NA	TGCGCCAGCAGCTTGGGGTCAATCGAGAGAACCCAGTACTTC	CASSLGSIERTQYF
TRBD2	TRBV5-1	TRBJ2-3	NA	TGCGCCAGCAGCCAAGGACTAGCGGGGGGACCAGATACGCAGTATTTT	CASSQGLAGGPDTQYF
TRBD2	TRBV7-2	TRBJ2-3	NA	TGTGCCAGCAGCTTGCATCCTAGCGGCGGAAGCACAGATACGCAGTATTTT	CASSLHPSGGSTDTQYF
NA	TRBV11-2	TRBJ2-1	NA	TGTGCCAGCAGCCCACTCTATCAGCAGTTCTTC	CASSPLYQQFF
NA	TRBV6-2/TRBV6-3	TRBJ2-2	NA	TGTGCCAGCAGCTTACCGGAGACCGGGGAGCTGTTTTTT	CASSLPETGELFF
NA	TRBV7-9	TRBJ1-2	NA	TGTGCCAGCAGCTTAGCAGAGCTGGGGAGGTTCTATGGCTACACCTTC	CASSLAELGRFYGYTF
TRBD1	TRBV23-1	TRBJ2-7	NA	TGCGCCAGCAGGAAACAGGGGCCAACCTACGAGCAGTACTTC	CASRKQGPTYEQYF
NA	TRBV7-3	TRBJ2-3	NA	TGTGCCAGCAGCTTATTAGGACAGCCGACAGATACGCAGTATTTT	CASSLLGQPTDTQYF
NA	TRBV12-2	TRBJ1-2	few	TGTGCAAGTCGCATCCGCACAGGGGCTGATGGCTACACCTTC	CASRIRTGADGYTF
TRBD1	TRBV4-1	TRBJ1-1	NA	TGCGCCAGCAGCCAAGTAGGACAGGGTGGAACTGAAGCTTTCTTT	CASSQVGQGGTEAFF
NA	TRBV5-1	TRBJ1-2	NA	TGCGCCAGCAGCCCCCGGACAGCCTATGGCTACACCTTC	CASSPRTAYGYTF
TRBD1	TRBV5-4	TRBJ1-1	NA	TGTGCCAGCACCGGGGGACAGGTTGGCACTGAAGCTTTCTTT	CASTGGQVGTEAFF
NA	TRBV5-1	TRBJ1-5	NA	TGCGCCAGCAACCGGACTCCCGCGGATGACAATCAGCCCCAGCATTTT	CASNRTPADDNQPQHF
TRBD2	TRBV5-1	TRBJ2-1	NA	TGCGCCAGCAGCTTGGGCGGGAGGGCCCTCGATGAGCAGTTCTTC	CASSLGGRALDEQFF
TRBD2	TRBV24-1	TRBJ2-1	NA	TGTGCCACCACCCCTAGCGGGAATTCGGGTGAGCAGTTCTTC	CATTPSGNSGEQFF
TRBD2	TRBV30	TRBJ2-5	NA	TGTGCCTGGAACGGTTGGCGGGGGAAAAACTTGCAAACAGAGACCCAGTACTTC	CAWNGWRGKNLQTETQYF
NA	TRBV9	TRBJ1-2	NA	TGTGCCAGCAGCGTTAGCAATAACTATGGCTACACCTTC	CASSVSNNYGYTF
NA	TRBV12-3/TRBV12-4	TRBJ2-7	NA	TGTGCCAGCAGTTTACAATACGAGCAGTACTTC	CASSLQYEQYF
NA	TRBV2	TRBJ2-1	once	NA	CASSSGGQYNEQFF
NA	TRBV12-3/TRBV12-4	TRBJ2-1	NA	TGTGCCAGCAGTTTTTTCGAGAATGAGCAGTTCTTC	CASSFFENEQFF
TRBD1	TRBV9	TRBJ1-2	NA	TGTGCCAGCAGCGTAGGCCTACAGGGGAACTATGGCTACACCTTC	CASSVGLQGNYGYTF
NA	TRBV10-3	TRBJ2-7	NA	TGTGCCATCAGTGACTCAACAGGGAGCGACGAGCAGTACTTC	CAISDSTGSDEQYF
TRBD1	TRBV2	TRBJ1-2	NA	TGTGCCAGCAGTGAATATAGGACAGGGAATGGCTACACCTTC	CASSEYRTGNGYTF